What follows are 5 T cell receptor beta chains derived from one specimen sequenced in a study of regulatory T cells in long-lasting Graves disease. Time point given: newly diagnosed GD, antithyroid drugs for less than 3 months. RNA from PBMCs was the source of the TCR library. The authors built TCR beta libraries using iRepertoire HTBI primers and Arm-PCR of CDR3 regions. TCRdb reprocessed the multiplex PCR reads via MiXCR and lists one record per CDR3 protein. The sample records 350,000 to 450,000 distinct CDR3 sequences, over 15% being singletons. The data also belong to a second study, concerning T cells in Graves' hyperthyroidism and ophthalmopathy.

The sample consisted of peripheral blood mononuclear cells (PBMCs), taken at new diagnosis, from a patient treated with antithyroid drugs. These TCRs come from a man aged 40-49 years with Graves disease.

This clonotype was seen many times. This chain connects TRBV10-3 to TRBJ2-3; 8 nucleotides agree with TRBD2. The junction had 3 bases not matched to a gene; V was cut back by 0 bases and J by 4 bases. Germline-derived CDR1 and CDR2 are ENHRY and SYGVKD. There are 15 residues in the CDR3. The CDR3 region is CAISESSGRADTQYF. DNA for the CDR3: TGTGCCATCAGTGAGTCGTCCGGGAGGGCAGATACGCAGTATTTT.

This clonotype showed up many times. CDR3 sequence reads: CASSPTSGAETQYF. The CDR3 nucleotides read TGTGCCAGCAGCCCGACAAGCGGGGCAGAGACCCAGTACTTC. The chain combines TRBV12-3 or TRBV12-4 with TRBJ2-5; 7 bases map to TRBD2. This CDR3 has 14 amino acids. Losses at the gene ends were 6 bases for V and 4 bases for J; bases not matched to a gene: 8.

Worth noting for this clonotype: This could be a read error, since a much larger clone is one nucleotide away. Given the absence of the conserved phenylalanine or tryptophan at the CDR3 end, a read error is likely. The chain joins TRBV6-1 to TRBJ2-7; possibly TRBD1 for D (6 bases). The V gene's germline CDR1 is MNHNS and CDR2 SASEGT. Trimming stripped 6 bases from V and 2 bases from J, with 17 bases between. This CDR3 region has 15 residues. The CDR3 coding sequence is TGTGCCAGCAGCAAAACAGGGCATGACGCCTACGAGCAGTACCTC. As protein: CASSKTGHDAYEQYL.

The rearrangement links TRBV5-6 to TRBJ2-2; 10 bases align to TRBD2. Germline CDR1 and CDR2: SGHDT and YYEEEE. Trimming took 1 base from V and 6 from J; bases not matched to a gene: 9. CDR3 length equals 17 residues. The DNA of the CDR3 is TGTGCCAGCAGCTTGAAAACCACTAGCGGGGTTTCCGGGGAGCTGTTTTTT. The encoded protein is CASSLKTTSGVSGELFF. The full variable domain, its missing parts supplied by reference TRBV5-6 and TRBJ2-2, is DAGVTQSPTHLIKTRGQQVTLRCSPKSGHDTVSWYQQALGQGPQFIFQYYEEEERQRGNFPDRFSGHQFPNYSSELNVNALLLGDSALYLCASSLKTTSGVSGELFFGEGSRLTVL.

This clonotype came up many times. The chain couples TRBV6-5 to TRBJ2-7, with D perhaps matching TRBD1 (5 bases). Germline V gives CDR1 MNHEY, CDR2 SVGAGI. This CDR3 region has 16 residues. V lost 0 bases and J 2 bases, leaving 14 bases between the germline ends. For the CDR3, the DNA is TGTGCCAGCAGTTACTCGACCCAGACAGCTACCTACGAGCAGTACTTC. This sequence encodes CASSYSTQTATYEQYF.